This T cell receptor (beta chain) was captured by sequencing in a study of blood T cell repertoires in COVID-19. Repertoires were generated with immunoSEQ multiplex PCR, while TCRdb's copy carries only in-frame clones and drops some. The repertoire holds 150,000 to 200,000 clones, 80% to 85% seen once, with approximately 2.4% in the top ten. The specimen was peripheral blood. The clonotype originates from a human donor with acute or convalescent COVID-19. The donor label of this sample is uncertain.

The DNA of the CDR3 is TGTGCCAGCTCACCAGCCCTAGCCTACGAGCAGTACTTC. Its protein product is CASSPALAYEQYF. The V gene is TRBV18, the J gene TRBJ2-7; D gene unclear. CDR1 KGHSH and CDR2 LQKENI come from the germline V gene. The CDR3 length is 13 residues. V was trimmed by 2 bases and J by 2 bases, leaving 7 bases between them.